These 32 T cell receptor beta chains share one sample of origin, sequenced in a study of OX40 agonist ivuxolimab in advanced cancers. Generated by immunoSEQ multiplex PCR, the TCRdb table keeps only in-frame clones and is missing some. The data show about 20,000 clones, 84% seen once. The source material was CD4+ or CD8+ T cells sorted from blood, sampled in a trial of the OX40 agonist ivuxolimab. The receptors derive from an adult with an advanced solid tumor such as melanoma, head and neck, liver or kidney cancer.

The chain employs TRBV30 and TRBJ2-1; 8 bases agree with TRBD1. The CDR3 extends over 11 amino acids. Germline CDR1 reads GTSNPN; CDR2 reads SVGIG (reference sequence). With V trimmed by 7 bases and J by 16 bases, 12 bases remained unmatched. The CDR3 DNA sequence: TGTGCCTCAGCTAATTACAGGGGGAAATTCTTC. Encoded protein: CASANYRGKFF.

V and J are TRBV2 and TRBJ2-1, with D possibly matching TRBD2 (6 bases). The CDR3 covers 14 residues. V lost 3 bases to trimming and J lost 7 bases, with 13 bases between them. Germline CDR1 reads SNHLY; CDR2 reads FYNNEI. The DNA for the CDR3 is TGTGCCAGCAGTGAGGAGGGTAGCCAGAATGAGCAGTTCTTC. It specifies CASSEEGSQNEQFF.

This clone was recorded only once. This chain joins TRBV28 and TRBJ2-2; TRBD1 or TRBD2 may be the D gene (5 bases each). V was pared by 6 bases and J by 5 bases, with 10 bases between. CDR3 length: 13 residues. CDR1 is MDHEN and CDR2 is SYDVKM in the germline V gene. The CDR3 DNA reads as TGTGCCAGCAGGAGGGGCTGGACCGGGGAGCTGTTTTTT. This sequence encodes CASRRGWTGELFF.

In the case of this clone: Other DNA sequences in the same sample also yield this CDR3. This chain connects TRBV7-6 to TRBJ2-7, with TRBD1 matching 8 bases. V lost 3 bases to trimming and J lost 3 bases; unmatched junction nucleotides: 1. Germline CDR1 and CDR2: SGHVS and FNYEAQ. The CDR3 consists of 13 residues. The CDR3 spells CASSLGQDYEQYF. CDR3 nucleotides: TGTGCCAGCAGCTTGGGACAGGACTACGAGCAGTACTTC.

The V and J genes are TRBV9 and TRBJ1-2; the match to TRBD1 covers 11 bases. Germline V gene data show CDR1 as SGDLS and CDR2 as YYNGEE. J gave up 7 bases and V 3 bases, and 2 bases lay outside the gene matches. This CDR3 has 13 amino acids. This CDR3 reads CASSAGTGGGYTF. CDR3 bases: TGTGCCAGCAGCGCGGGGACAGGGGGTGGCTACACCTTC.

This rearrangement joins TRBV27 to TRBJ2-3, with TRBD1 matching 8 bases. The CDR3 covers 13 residues. The germline V gene encodes CDR1 MNHEY and CDR2 SMNVEV (reference sequence). V lost 5 bases, J lost 4 bases, and 2 bases stayed unmatched. The CDR3 protein is CASSLRGPDTQYF. CDR3 nucleotides: TGTGCCAGCAGTCTCAGGGGGCCAGATACGCAGTATTTT.

The V and J genes are TRBV5-6 and TRBJ2-7; 8 bases line up with TRBD1. This CDR3 has 14 amino acids. The germline gives CDR1 SGHDT, CDR2 YYEEEE. The J segment lost 3 bases and the V segment lost 4 bases, leaving 6 bases of the junction unmatched. Written as DNA, the CDR3 is TGTGCCAGCAGCGTTTCAGGGGGCGTCTACGAGCAGTACTTC. This gives the protein CASSVSGGVYEQYF.

This sequence joins TRBV6-6 and TRBJ2-5, with D unresolved. Trimming took off 6 bases at V and 2 bases at J, with 16 bases between the two ends. The V gene's germline CDR1 is MNHNY and CDR2 SVGAGI (reference sequence). The CDR3 totals 15 residues. The CDR3 DNA follows: TGTGCCAGCAGGGCAGGAGCCTCGGAACAAGAGACCCAGTACTTC. It translates to CASRAGASEQETQYF.

The rearrangement uses TRBV7-9 and TRBJ2-3; D not certain. Trimming removed 8 bases at V and 2 bases at J, with 8 bases between. The CDR3 length is 12 residues. Germline loops: CDR1 SEHNR, CDR2 FQNEAQ (reference sequence). CDR3 loop: CASVDPTDTQYF. The CDR3, as DNA: TGTGCCAGCGTCGACCCCACAGATACGCAGTATTTT.

The chain couples TRBV19 to TRBJ2-7; D remains unclear. Trimming took off 3 bases at V and 1 base at J, with 13 bases between the two ends. Germline CDR1 LNHDA, CDR2 SQIVND (reference sequence). CDR3 size: 15 residues. CDR3 sequence (DNA): TGTGCCAGTAGTATGGCGGCAGGATGGTCCTACGAGCAGTACTTC. This sequence encodes CASSMAAGWSYEQYF.

This chain links TRBV19 with TRBJ2-7, with TRBD1 identical over 8 bases. This CDR3 spans 12 amino acids. Germline CDR1 and CDR2: LNHDA and SQIVND (reference sequence). The V gene end was trimmed by 9 bases and the J gene end by 5 bases; junction bases not matched to a gene: 6. In DNA, the CDR3 is TGTGCCAGCGGACAGGGACCCAACGAGCAGTACTTC. Translated: CASGQGPNEQYF.

This chain joins TRBV5-4 and TRBJ2-3; 13 nucleotides align to TRBD2. Trimming removed 10 bases from V and 6 bases from J; junction bases left unmatched: 5. Looked up from germline, CDR1 is SGHNT and CDR2 is YYREEE (reference sequence). The CDR3 extends over 13 amino acids. The CDR3 loop is CAPGTSGEDTQYF. The CDR3, as DNA: TGTGCCCCAGGGACTAGCGGGGAGGATACGCAGTATTTT.

The chain uses TRBV28 and TRBJ2-1, with D possibly matching TRBD1 (6 bases). Trimming left V 6 bases short and J 7 bases short, with 7 bases between. This CDR3 is built from 11 residues. Germline CDR1 MDHEN, CDR2 SYDVKM. CDR3 bases: TGTGCCAGCAGCCAGGGGAATGAGCAGTTCTTC. Protein sequence: CASSQGNEQFF.

The genes are TRBV25-1 and TRBJ1-5; 7 nucleotides agree with TRBD1. Losses at the gene ends were 5 bases for V and 6 bases for J; bases not matched to a gene: 7. CDR3 length equals 14 residues. Germline V lookup: CDR1 MGHDK, CDR2 SYGVNS. Here the CDR3 reads CASSLTGASQPQHF. The CDR3 nucleotides read TGTGCCAGCAGTCTTACAGGGGCGAGTCAGCCCCAGCATTTT.

The chain uses TRBV2 and TRBJ1-1; D might be TRBD1 (6 bases). Germline V gene lookup returns CDR1 SNHLY and CDR2 FYNNEI. The CDR3 runs 17 residues. Trimming shortened V by 7 bases and J by 1 base, and 22 bases separated the two germline ends. CDR3 coding DNA: TGTGCCAGCACCCCAGAGCAACCGGGACACTGGAACACTGAAGCTTTCTTT. Protein: CASTPEQPGHWNTEAFF.

The chain couples TRBV6-4 to TRBJ2-6; D remains ambiguous. The CDR3 runs to 17 residues. Germline V CDR1 and CDR2: MRHNA, SNTAGT. Trimming removed 0 bases at V and 1 base at J, with 10 bases between. CDR3: CASSDSNKGSGANVLTF. The CDR3 DNA is TGTGCCAGCAGTGACTCGAATAAGGGATCTGGGGCCAACGTCCTGACTTTC.

V usage is TRBV25-1 and J usage is TRBJ2-7, with D tentatively TRBD2 (7 bases). Germline V lookup: CDR1 MGHDK, CDR2 SYGVNS. The CDR3 length is 14 residues. Trimming left V 5 bases short and J 4 bases short, with 15 bases between. Here the CDR3 reads CASSSGGGPYEQYF. DNA for the CDR3: TGTGCCAGCAGTTCTGGGGGGGGGCCATACGAGCAGTACTTC.

The chain is built from TRBV6-5 and TRBJ2-7; D not resolved. The germline V gene has CDR1 MNHEY and CDR2 SVGAGI. V dropped 8 bases and J dropped 2 bases, with 13 bases sitting between them. This CDR3 has 13 residues. In DNA, the CDR3 is TGTGCCAGCTCCTGGGCTCTTACCTACGAGCAGTACTTC. Protein sequence: CASSWALTYEQYF.

CDR3 nucleotide sequence: TGTGCCAGCAGACCGACTAGCGGAACCTACAATGAGCAGTTCTTC. The encoded protein is CASRPTSGTYNEQFF. The chain recombines TRBV28 with TRBJ2-1; the match to TRBD2 covers 9 bases. Germline assignment: CDR1 MDHEN and CDR2 SYDVKM. Trimming cost V 6 bases and J 2 bases; bases outside gene matches: 5. The CDR3 has 15 residues.

This chain connects TRBV4-2 to TRBJ1-5, with D perhaps TRBD1 (5 bases). Trimming left V 5 bases short and J 6 bases short, with 17 bases between. Germline lookup yields CDR1 LGHNA and CDR2 YNFKEQ. This CDR3 is 15 amino acids long. Written as DNA, the CDR3 is TGTGCCAGCAGCACTACGGACGGGGGTGGTCAGCCCCAGCATTTT. Amino acid sequence: CASSTTDGGGQPQHF.

This sequence joins TRBV27 and TRBJ2-7, with D maybe TRBD1 (6 bases). The CDR3 extends over 12 amino acids. The V gene's germline CDR1 is MNHEY and CDR2 SMNVEV (reference sequence). V was clipped by 6 bases and J by 4 bases, with 10 bases between them. The CDR3 region is CASRHTGYEQYF. CDR3 sequence (DNA): TGTGCCAGCAGGCACACAGGGTACGAGCAGTACTTC.

This clone was detected once. Its ends do not fully match the called genes, so a read error is possible. The CDR3 DNA reads TGTGCCAGCAGATTATCGACAGGGGGGTACGAGCAGTACTTC. Encoded protein: CASRLSTGGYEQYF. The genes are TRBV27 and TRBJ2-7; 9 bases match TRBD1. Germline-derived CDR1 and CDR2 are MNHEY and SMNVEV (reference sequence). The CDR3 loop spans 14 amino acids.

The chain has TRBV28 and TRBJ1-5; the D gene is possibly TRBD1 (6 bases). Per germline, CDR1 MDHEN and CDR2 SYDVKM. The CDR3 covers 19 residues. V was cut by 4 bases and J by 0 bases, with 22 bases left in between. The CDR3 DNA sequence: TGTGCCAGCAGTTCCGCGGCAGGGGATTGGGAGAATAGCAATCAGCCCCAGCATTTT. It codes for CASSSAAGDWENSNQPQHF.

The rearrangement links TRBV28 to TRBJ2-2; a weak D match, TRBD1 (6 bases). CDR3 length: 14 residues. Germline loops: CDR1 MDHEN, CDR2 SYDVKM. The V and J ends lost 6 bases and 4 bases respectively, with 12 bases between them. The chain's CDR3 is CASRDREFTGELFF. In DNA form, the CDR3 reads TGTGCCAGCAGGGACAGAGAATTCACCGGGGAGCTGTTTTTT.

This clone is a singleton in its sample. The chain joins TRBV7-6 to TRBJ1-4; TRBD1 might be the D (5 bases). CDR1 is SGHVS and CDR2 is FNYEAQ in the germline V gene. The CDR3 sequence is 15 residues long. The germline V and J ends were trimmed by 5 bases and 7 bases, with 17 bases remaining between them. CDR3 nucleotide sequence: TGTGCCAGCAGCCGAGAAGTGGGGACGACTGAAAAACTGTTTTTT. Translated: CASSREVGTTEKLFF.

The chain is built from TRBV10-3 and TRBJ1-6; a possible D gene is TRBD1 (6 bases). V lost 2 bases to trimming and J lost 8 bases, with 13 bases between them. Germline V gene sequence: CDR1 ENHRY, CDR2 SYGVKD. CDR3 size: 15 residues. CDR3 protein: CAISEKQGHYSPLHF. The CDR3 DNA reads as TGTGCCATCAGTGAGAAACAGGGTCATTATTCACCCCTCCACTTT.

The genes are TRBV5-6 and TRBJ2-7; the match to TRBD1 covers 9 bases. The germline CDR1 and CDR2 sequences are SGHDT and YYEEEE. CDR3 size: 15 residues. V lost 6 bases to trimming and J lost 0 bases; unmatched junction nucleotides: 7. CDR3 sequence (DNA): TGTGCCAGCAAAACCGACAGGGGGATCTCCTACGAGCAGTACTTC. Protein: CASKTDRGISYEQYF.

The chain links TRBV9 to TRBJ1-1, with D possibly TRBD1 on 5 matching bases. Trimming removed 3 bases from V and 5 bases from J, with 14 bases in between. Per germline, CDR1 SGDLS and CDR2 YYNGEE. The CDR3 loop spans 14 amino acids. In DNA, the CDR3 is TGTGCCAGCAGCGACGGGTGGGGGAGAACTGAAGCTTTCTTT. It yields the protein CASSDGWGRTEAFF.

CDR3 DNA sequence: TGTGCCAGCAGCGGTTGGGGAAGCAATGAGCAGTTCTTC. Translation gives CASSGWGSNEQFF. The chain joins TRBV6-1 to TRBJ2-1; D unclear. There are 13 residues in the CDR3. Trimming removed 6 bases from V and 6 bases from J, with 12 bases in between. CDR1 and CDR2 (germline): MNHNS, SASEGT.

This clone was seen only once. V is TRBV4-3 and J is TRBJ2-1; 10 bases are shared with TRBD1. Germline lookup yields CDR1 LGHNA and CDR2 YSLEER. This CDR3 contains 16 residues. J gave up 2 bases and V 1 base, and 2 bases lay outside the gene matches. The DNA for the CDR3 is TGCGCCAGCAGCCAAGTCGACAGGGGGCCCTACAATGAGCAGTTCTTC. Translated: CASSQVDRGPYNEQFF.

The gene calls are TRBV19 and TRBJ2-2, with D hard to call. The ends were cut back, 5 bases at V and 4 bases at J, with 2 bases in the middle. The germline gives CDR1 LNHDA, CDR2 SQIVND (reference sequence). The CDR3 loop spans 11 amino acids. Here the CDR3 reads CASSPTGELFF. In DNA form, the CDR3 reads TGTGCCAGTAGTCCCACCGGGGAGCTGTTTTTT. Full variable domain (remainder filled in from reference TRBV19 and TRBJ2-2): DGGITQSPKYLFRKEGQNVTLSCEQNLNHDAMYWYRQDPGQGLRLIYYSQIVNDFQKGDIAEGYSVSREKKESFPLTVTSAQKNPTAFYLCASSPTGELFFGEGSRLTVL.

The chain joins TRBV7-2 to TRBJ2-7; 9 nucleotides agree with TRBD2. This CDR3 contains 15 residues. The trim removed 0 bases at V and 2 bases at J, leaving 2 bases unmatched. Germline-derived CDR1 and CDR2 are SGHTA and FQGNSA. For the CDR3, the DNA is TGTGCCAGCAGCTTAGCTGGCGGGGGGGCCTACGAGCAGTACTTC. Its protein product is CASSLAGGGAYEQYF. The full variable domain, in which reference TRBV7-2 and TRBJ2-7 provide the parts outside the CDR3, is GAGVSQSPSNKVTEKGKDVELRCDPISGHTALYWYRQSLGQGLEFLIYFQGNSAPDKSGLPSDRFSAERTGGSVSTLTIQRTQQEDSAVYLCASSLAGGGAYEQYFGPGTRLTVT.